This T cell receptor beta chain was captured by sequencing in a study of CD8 T cells in ankylosing spondylitis. Each TCR beta library was made by quantitative 5'-RACE that incorporated molecular barcodes. Using its own MiXCR run on the 5' RACE reads, TCRdb lists one record per CDR3 protein. The sample lists more than 100,000 distinct CDR3 sequences, over 9.5% seen once, with 3.5% to 5% in the top ten. Unmatched junction bases numbered 7, after V lost 9 bases and J lost 3 bases. The germline CDR1 and CDR2 sequences are SGHRS and YFSETQ. The CDR3 sequence is 14 residues long. Broader study findings: Blood of patients with ankylosing spondylitis appeared to be characterized by a TCR beta motif of several highly homologous variants. Significant enrichment of disease-linked clones was reported in matched ankylosing spondylitis synovial fluid.

This clonotype was observed at least ten times. Its antigen is currently unknown. The V and J genes are TRBV5-1 and TRBJ2-3; 10 positions agree with TRBD2. The material sequenced was blood, either unsorted or a sorted T cell fraction (not recorded which). This clonotype was obtained from a female donor with ankylosing spondylitis or in good health (not recorded which). This CDR3 reads CATKTSGETDTQYF. Here the CDR3 DNA reads TGCGCCACCAAAACTAGCGGGGAAACAGATACGCAGTATTTT. Together with reference TRBV5-1 and TRBJ2-3, the CDR3 gives the full variable domain: KAGVTQTPRYLIKTRGQQVTLSCSPISGHRSVSWYQQTPGQGLQFLFEYFSETQRNKGNFPGRFSGRQFSNSRSEMNVSTLELGDSALYLCATKTSGETDTQYFGPGTRLTVL.